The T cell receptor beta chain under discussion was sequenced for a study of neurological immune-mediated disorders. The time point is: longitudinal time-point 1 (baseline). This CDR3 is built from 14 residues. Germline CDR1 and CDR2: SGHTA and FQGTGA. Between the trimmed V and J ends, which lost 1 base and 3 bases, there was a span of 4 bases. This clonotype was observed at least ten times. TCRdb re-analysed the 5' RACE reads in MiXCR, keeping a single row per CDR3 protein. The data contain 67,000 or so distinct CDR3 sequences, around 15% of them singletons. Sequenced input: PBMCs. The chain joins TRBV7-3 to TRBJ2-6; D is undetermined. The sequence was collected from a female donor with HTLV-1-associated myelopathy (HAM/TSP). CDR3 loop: CASSLMGGANVLTF. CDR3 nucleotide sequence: TGTGCCAGCAGCTTAATGGGTGGGGCCAACGTCCTGACTTTC.